This T cell receptor (beta chain) was identified in a study of T-cell reconstitution after alpha-beta-depleted transplantation in children. General study points: T-cell counts and diversity were attributed mostly to newly produced T cells one year after transplant. Some patients owed their high day-60 TCRbeta diversity to surviving recipient T cells and thymic progenitors. About two months after transplant, alpha-beta T cells reportedly came from several hundred expanded graft clones.

This clonotype occurred a few times. Its antigen is unknown. It was with unique molecular identifiers that the TCRbeta library was prepared. One entry per CDR3 protein results from TCRdb running MiXCR on the PCR reads. This repertoire shows over 200,000 distinct CDR3 sequences, approximately 10% found once; its top ten account for 28%. Trimming took 4 bases from V and 5 from J; bases not matched to a gene: 13. The germline V gene encodes CDR1 LNHDA and CDR2 SQIVND (reference sequence). CDR3 length: 18 residues. The sample in question was PBMCs, obtained before TCRalphabeta/CD19-depleted stem cell transplant. The chain links TRBV19 to TRBJ1-5; 11 bases are shared with TRBD1. This receptor was identified in a child under two years old with acute myeloid leukemia, due to receive a stem cell transplant. CDR3 region: CASSNRFGGQGADQPQHF. CDR3 nucleotides: TGTGCCAGTAGTAATCGGTTCGGCGGACAGGGGGCAGATCAGCCCCAGCATTTT. The entire variable domain, with the rest obtained from reference TRBV19 and TRBJ1-5, is as follows: DGGITQSPKYLFRKEGQNVTLSCEQNLNHDAMYWYRQDPGQGLRLIYYSQIVNDFQKGDIAEGYSVSREKKESFPLTVTSAQKNPTAFYLCASSNRFGGQGADQPQHFGDGTRLSIL.